This T cell receptor (beta chain) was profiled in a study of shared clonotypes between healthy human individuals. Study conclusions and caveats: Having only a few donors restricted how much genetic and exposure-history diversity was captured. The sampled material consisted only of blood, and tissue repertoires are likely to differ. Relative to memory subsets, naive subsets generally showed larger estimated richness. Inspection by rarefaction showed sorted-subset sequencing to be incomplete despite large depth.

On this clone itself: Its antigen is unknown.

This CDR3 contains 18 residues. V shed 4 bases and J shed 0 bases, with 19 bases lying between them. Germline lookup yields CDR1 MNHNS and CDR2 SASEGT. Sequencing was performed with immunoSEQ multiplex PCR; in TCRdb, only in-frame clones are kept and a portion is missing. The sample carries approximately 1,500,000 clones, more than 95% recorded once. This receptor was taken from a man aged 25-40 years in good health. This chain links TRBV6-1 with TRBJ2-1; weak D call: TRBD1 (6 bases). The sample consisted of naive CD4+ T cells sorted from blood. The subset was: CD45RA+ positively selected. The DNA for the CDR3 is TGTGCCAGCAGTGGGACCGGAAAACAGGGCTACTCCTACAATGAGCAGTTCTTC. It translates to CASSGTGKQGYSYNEQFF.